These T cell receptor beta chains were read from a single sample in a study of control samples from healthy donors and cancer patients. Using immunoSEQ multiplex PCR, the repertoire was profiled, and TCRdb retains in-frame clones only, with some absent. The sample gives about 130,000 clones, roughly 91% of which show up once; under 2% is in the top ten. Sequencing used PBMCs. All receptors derive from a man between 45 and 60 years old with head and neck cancer. CDR3s include the opening cysteine and the closing phenylalanine or tryptophan. A D gene is named only where the DNA matches it firmly.

13 TRBJ2-7 TRBV19 TRBD1 CASSKGAYYEQYF
16 TRBJ1-5 TRBV6-2/TRBV6-3 . CASSYSVGSGNQPQHF
13 TRBJ2-1 TRBV7-9 . CASSFRGNNEQFF
14 TRBJ1-4 TRBV2 . CASRIGGNPEKLFF
13 TRBJ1-2 TRBV12-3/TRBV12-4 . CASRGWGERGYTF
15 TRBJ1-5 TRBV7-8 TRBD1 CASSSRDRLNQPQHF
13 TRBJ2-1 TRBV19 . CASSPGGDYEQFF
17 TRBJ1-2 TRBV19 TRBD1 CASSIPFGTGGSGGYTF
16 TRBJ1-5 TRBV7-8 . CASSRGSIITAQPQHF
13 TRBJ1-2 TRBV5-6 . CASSLSLSGGYTF
15 TRBJ2-7 TRBV7-9 TRBD1 CASSLVGTGKNEQYF
14 TRBJ1-2 TRBV5-1 . CASSLGDANYGYTF
13 TRBJ1-2 TRBV28 . CASSFSGVRGYTF
15 TRBJ2-7 TRBV28 TRBD1 CASSLEWDRGNEQYF
16 TRBJ1-5 TRBV3-1/TRBV3-2 . CAIWGGQAYSNQPQHF
13 TRBJ2-3 TRBV3-1/TRBV3-2 . CASSQDPRDTQYF
15 TRBJ2-7 TRBV7-6 . CASSLLTGTTYEQYF
15 TRBJ1-5 TRBV28 . CASRSRGSGNQPQHF
15 TRBJ2-5 TRBV6-5 TRBD2 CASSPSSGGQETQYF
16 TRBJ2-2 TRBV7-2 TRBD2 CASSLASGGNTGELFF
12 TRBJ1-5 TRBV6-6 . CASSYGDQPQHF
13 TRBJ2-2 TRBV14 . CASSPPGPGELFF
15 TRBJ2-1 TRBV3-1/TRBV3-2 . CASSQEVSSNNEQFF
16 TRBJ1-5 TRBV4-3 . CASSHYRELSNQPQHF
12 TRBJ2-6 TRBV6-2/TRBV6-3 . CASSYFANVLTF
13 TRBJ2-1 TRBV7-6 . CASSFGLHNEQFF
15 TRBJ2-7 TRBV18 TRBD1 CASSPTGGLRNEQYF
15 TRBJ1-2 TRBV2 . CASSEPSRSNYGYTF
12 TRBJ1-4 TRBV6-4 . CAIRTTGKKLFF
14 TRBJ1-1 TRBV4-3 . CASSRLGSWTEAFF
18 TRBJ2-1 TRBV6-2/TRBV6-3 . CASSYSRSGGRTYNEQFF
12 TRBJ2-5 TRBV19 . CASSKDSETQYF
16 TRBJ2-5 TRBV6-5 . CASSSGQITTGETQYF
19 TRBJ2-2 TRBV9 . CASTGLRLGWGRYTGELFF
17 TRBJ1-2 TRBV4-3 . CASSQERVQGSTYGYTF
14 TRBJ2-3 TRBV5-6 TRBD1 CASSPGTGADTQYF
16 TRBJ2-2 TRBV7-3 . CASSHAGTINTGELFF
14 TRBJ1-5 TRBV5-6 . CASSLRSRNQPQHF
16 TRBJ1-2 TRBV9 . CASSPRDMALLYGYTF
12 TRBJ2-2 TRBV7-2 . CASSLRYGELFF
13 TRBJ2-1 TRBV6-5 . CASVGAGYNEQFF
13 TRBJ2-5 TRBV5-4 . CASSLGHRETQYF
16 TRBJ1-1 TRBV5-1 . CASSPLISFGVTEAFF
13 TRBJ1-1 TRBV5-1 . CASSYGQIAEAFF
13 TRBJ1-2 TRBV27 . CASSLEGVYGYTF
16 TRBJ1-1 TRBV18 . CASSPRAIPMNTEAFF
19 TRBJ2-7 TRBV27 . CASSIGTPGPLRYTYEQYF
15 TRBJ2-6 TRBV4-2 . CASSQDASGANVLTF
15 TRBJ2-3 TRBV30 . CAWSVLGGNTDTQYF
14 TRBJ1-3 TRBV23-1 . CATDGCLARDTIYF
16 TRBJ1-4 TRBV7-6 TRBD1 CASSLVWGTGNEKLFF
12 TRBJ2-7 TRBV4-3 TRBD1 CASGDRGHEQYF
19 TRBJ2-4 TRBV19 TRBD2 CASSMRTSGGDGSKNIQYF
14 TRBJ1-4 TRBV19 TRBD1 CASSRQGTMEKLFF